Listed below are T cell receptor beta chains from one sample, sequenced in a study of cytomegalovirus exposure and HLA in healthy donors. Some clones are missing from TCRdb's copy, which holds only in-frame ones; the method was immunoSEQ multiplex PCR. This table holds under 250,000 clones, approximately 82% found once. The sequencing sample was made of PBMCs. The receptors were sampled from a male donor in good health and CMV-seronegative. Both conserved end residues are part of each CDR3. Fields, in order: V gene, D gene, J gene, clone size, CDR3 DNA, CDR3 protein. D genes are given only for firm matches. Clone sizes are given selectively: once, few, many, or a class where the clone is expanded.

>TRBV25-1|-|TRBJ2-5|-
TGTGCCAGCAGTGAACTAGGTTGGGAGACCCAGTACTTC
CASSELGWETQYF
>TRBV19|TRBD1|TRBJ1-2|-
TGTGCCAGTAATCAAAACGGGGACAGGGGGTTCGTCTATGGCTACACCTTC
CASNQNGDRGFVYGYTF
>TRBV5-6|TRBD1|TRBJ2-7|-
TGTGCCAGCAGCTCGCCGGGACAGGGGGCCGACGAGCAGTACTTC
CASSSPGQGADEQYF
>TRBV6-1|-|TRBJ2-3|-
TGTGCCAGCACCAGGTTATTTGGGGAGGATACGCAGTATTTT
CASTRLFGEDTQYF
>TRBV4-1|-|TRBJ2-5|-
TGCGCCAGCAGCCCCCTGACGGAACCGGGGACCCAGTACTTC
CASSPLTEPGTQYF
>TRBV27|-|TRBJ1-1|few
TGTGCCAGCAGTTTAATACAGGGTGATACTGAAGCTTTCTTT
CASSLIQGDTEAFF
>TRBV25-1|TRBD2|TRBJ2-2|-
TGTGCCAGCAGTGATTCTAGCGGAGTCACCGGGGAGCTGTTTTTT
CASSDSSGVTGELFF
>TRBV4-1|-|TRBJ2-7|-
TGCGCCAGCAGCCTAACCTCCGGGACAAGGTCAGCCTACGAGCAGTACTTC
CASSLTSGTRSAYEQYF
>TRBV5-1|TRBD2|TRBJ2-3|-
TGCGCCAGCAGGGTAGGACTAGCGGGAGGGCCCTCGGATACGCAGTATTTT
CASRVGLAGGPSDTQYF
>TRBV27|TRBD1|TRBJ2-3|few
TGTGCCAGCAGTCGACAGGGCGGAACAGATACGCAGTATTTT
CASSRQGGTDTQYF
>TRBV27|TRBD1|TRBJ1-3|-
TGTGCCAGCAGTTTAACGGCGACAGGGGCGCGTGGAAACACCATATATTTT
CASSLTATGARGNTIYF
>TRBV27|-|TRBJ2-7|-
TGTGCCAGCAGTTTCAGAGCAACTGGACTGACCAGATACGAGCAGTACTTC
CASSFRATGLTRYEQYF
>TRBV7-9|TRBD2|TRBJ2-5|-
TGTGCCAGCAGCTTCTCGGGAGGGGGTGAGACCCAGTACTTC
CASSFSGGGETQYF
>TRBV27|TRBD2|TRBJ2-3|-
TGTGCCAGCAGTTTCACGGGGGGGAATACGCAGTATTTT
CASSFTGGNTQYF
>TRBV5-5|TRBD2|TRBJ2-1|-
TGTGCCAGCCTTCGACTAGCGGGGGACAATGAGCAGTTCTTC
CASLRLAGDNEQFF
>TRBV27|TRBD1|TRBJ1-2|once
TGTGCCAGCAGCTGGACAGGGACCTATGGCTACACCTTC
CASSWTGTYGYTF
>TRBV5-1|-|TRBJ2-4|-
TGCGCCAGCAGCTTGGACGGCGGAGCCAAAAACATTCAGTACTTC
CASSLDGGAKNIQYF
>TRBV2|-|TRBJ2-1|-
TGTGCCAGCATTTACGACAGGAACAATGAGCAGTTCTTC
CASIYDRNNEQFF
>TRBV5-1|-|TRBJ2-4|-
TGCGCCAGCACGACGGAGCCTGCGGCCAAAAACATTCAGTACTTC
CASTTEPAAKNIQYF
>TRBV13|TRBD2|TRBJ2-7|-
TGTGCCAGCAGCTTAGGGGCTAGCGGGACGTACGAGCAGTACTTC
CASSLGASGTYEQYF
>TRBV6-5|TRBD1|TRBJ1-1|-
TGTGCCAGCACTCTGGGATCCCGAGGGACAGCTGCTTTCTTT
CASTLGSRGTAAFF
>TRBV6-6|TRBD2|TRBJ2-7|-
TGTGCCAGCAGTTACCGGACTAGCGGGGACCTTTTCGAGCAGTACTTC
CASSYRTSGDLFEQYF
>TRBV5-1|-|TRBJ2-2|-
TGCGCCAGCAGTGAGCAAACGAACACCGGGGAGCTGTTTTTT
CASSEQTNTGELFF
>TRBV5-4|-|TRBJ2-6|-
TGTGCCAGCAGCGCGCGGCTTACTGGGGCCAACGTCCTGACTTTC
CASSARLTGANVLTF
>TRBV7-3|TRBD2|TRBJ2-1|-
TGTGCCAGCAGCTTAACACTAGCGGGAAAAGAGCAGTTCTTC
CASSLTLAGKEQFF
>TRBV11-2|-|TRBJ2-5|-
TGTGCCAGCATTCTGGGGCAGAAAGAGACCCAGTACTTC
CASILGQKETQYF
>TRBV11-2|-|TRBJ1-1|once
TGTGCCAGCAGCCCTAGCCTGGCGGGGACTGAAGCTTTCTTT
CASSPSLAGTEAFF
>TRBV5-6|TRBD2|TRBJ2-2|-
TGTGCCAGCAGTAGCGGGATGTATTCCGGGGAGCTGTTTTTT
CASSSGMYSGELFF